Listed below are T cell receptor beta chains from one sample, sequenced in a study of blood T cell repertoires in COVID-19. The data were produced by immunoSEQ multiplex PCR, yet TCRdb's version contains in-frame clones alone and is incomplete. The sample includes 110,000 or so clones, approximately 90% of them seen just once. Material: peripheral blood. The receptors here all came from a woman in her forties or fifties with acute or convalescent COVID-19. The CDR3 runs from the conserved cysteine through the conserved F or W. The D gene is left open where the match is weak. Only some rows state a clone size, as once, few, many or a class for expanded clones.

J gene | D gene | V gene | clone size | CDR3 length | CDR3 protein | CDR3 DNA
TRBJ1-2 | TRBD1 | TRBV7-9 | . | 14 | CASSPRTGSYGYTF | TGTGCCAGCAGCCCCCGGACAGGTTCCTATGGCTACACCTTC
TRBJ1-2 | . | TRBV2 | . | 17 | CASSEVGGGVSNYGYTF | TGTGCCAGCAGTGAAGTGGGAGGCGGGGTCAGCAACTATGGCTACACCTTC
TRBJ1-1 | . | TRBV5-1 | . | 17 | CASSLVPGNGWGTEAFF | TGCGCCAGCAGCTTGGTCCCAGGGAATGGGTGGGGCACTGAAGCTTTCTTT
TRBJ2-3 | . | TRBV11-3 | . | 14 | CASSLGGGRDTQYF | TGTGCCAGCAGCTTAGGTGGGGGCCGAGATACGCAGTATTTT
TRBJ1-2 | . | TRBV9 | . | 14 | CASSPRRGSYGYTF | TGTGCCAGCAGCCCCCGGCGGGGGTCCTATGGCTACACCTTC
TRBJ1-1 | TRBD1 | TRBV19 | . | 15 | CASSMRQGPNTEAFF | TGTGCCAGTAGTATGCGACAGGGACCGAACACTGAAGCTTTCTTT
TRBJ1-4 | TRBD1 | TRBV10-2 | once | 11 | CASSSGGKLFF | TGCGCCAGCAGCTCAGGGGGAAAACTGTTTTTT
TRBJ2-7 | . | TRBV7-8 | . | 15 | CASSLEGGPAYEQYF | TGTGCCAGCAGCTTAGAGGGGGGGCCTGCATACGAGCAGTACTTC
TRBJ2-3 | . | TRBV7-2 | . | 18 | CASSLELGGAGTTDTQYF | TGTGCCAGCAGCTTAGAATTGGGGGGGGCCGGTACCACAGATACGCAGTATTTT
TRBJ2-3 | TRBD2 | TRBV4-3 | . | 13 | CASSPAGGDTQYF | TGCGCCAGCAGCCCCGCGGGGGGGGATACGCAGTATTTT
TRBJ2-7 | . | TRBV4-1 | . | 15 | CASSLGVGSSYEQYF | TGCGCCAGCAGCCTCGGGGTGGGGAGCTCCTACGAGCAGTACTTC
TRBJ1-1 | . | TRBV11-2 | . | 12 | CASSLSKLEAFF | TGTGCCAGCAGCCTCTCAAAACTCGAAGCTTTCTTT
TRBJ1-2 | . | TRBV28 | . | 12 | CASKTVNYGYTF | TGTGCCAGTAAGACAGTAAACTATGGCTACACCTTC
TRBJ1-5 | . | TRBV28 | . | 14 | CASRWAGENQPQHF | TGTGCCAGCAGGTGGGCAGGGGAGAATCAGCCCCAGCATTTT